This TCR beta chain appears in the sequencing data of a study of T cell changes during pregnancy in multiple sclerosis. Here immunoSEQ multiplex PCR was the method, and the copy in TCRdb shows in-frame clones only, minus some. This table holds approximately 52,000 clones, over 80% found once. From germline, CDR1 is SGDLS and CDR2 YYNGEE. Trimming left V 6 bases short and J 0 bases short, with 9 bases between. CDR3 length: 14 residues. The chain combines TRBV9 with TRBJ2-2, with D possibly matching TRBD1 (6 bases). Specimen: CD4+ T cells from peripheral blood mononuclear cells, collected after pregnancy. The TCR was taken from a female donor with multiple sclerosis, enrolled in a pregnancy study. The CDR3 is CASTWTANTGELFF. The CDR3 region has the DNA TGTGCCAGCACCTGGACAGCGAACACCGGGGAGCTGTTTTTT.